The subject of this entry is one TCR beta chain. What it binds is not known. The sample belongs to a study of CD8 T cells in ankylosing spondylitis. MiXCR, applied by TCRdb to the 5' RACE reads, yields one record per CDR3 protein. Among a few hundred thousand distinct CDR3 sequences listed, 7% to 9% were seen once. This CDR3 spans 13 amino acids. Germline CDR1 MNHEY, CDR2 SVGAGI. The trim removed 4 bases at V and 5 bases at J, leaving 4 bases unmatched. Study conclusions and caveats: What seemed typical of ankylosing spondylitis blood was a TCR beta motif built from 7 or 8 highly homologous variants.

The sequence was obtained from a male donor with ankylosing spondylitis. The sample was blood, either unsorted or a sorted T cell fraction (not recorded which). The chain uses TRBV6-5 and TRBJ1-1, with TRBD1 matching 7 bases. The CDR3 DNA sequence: TGTGCCAGCAGTTTAGACAGGGTTACTGAAGCTTTCTTT. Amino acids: CASSLDRVTEAFF.